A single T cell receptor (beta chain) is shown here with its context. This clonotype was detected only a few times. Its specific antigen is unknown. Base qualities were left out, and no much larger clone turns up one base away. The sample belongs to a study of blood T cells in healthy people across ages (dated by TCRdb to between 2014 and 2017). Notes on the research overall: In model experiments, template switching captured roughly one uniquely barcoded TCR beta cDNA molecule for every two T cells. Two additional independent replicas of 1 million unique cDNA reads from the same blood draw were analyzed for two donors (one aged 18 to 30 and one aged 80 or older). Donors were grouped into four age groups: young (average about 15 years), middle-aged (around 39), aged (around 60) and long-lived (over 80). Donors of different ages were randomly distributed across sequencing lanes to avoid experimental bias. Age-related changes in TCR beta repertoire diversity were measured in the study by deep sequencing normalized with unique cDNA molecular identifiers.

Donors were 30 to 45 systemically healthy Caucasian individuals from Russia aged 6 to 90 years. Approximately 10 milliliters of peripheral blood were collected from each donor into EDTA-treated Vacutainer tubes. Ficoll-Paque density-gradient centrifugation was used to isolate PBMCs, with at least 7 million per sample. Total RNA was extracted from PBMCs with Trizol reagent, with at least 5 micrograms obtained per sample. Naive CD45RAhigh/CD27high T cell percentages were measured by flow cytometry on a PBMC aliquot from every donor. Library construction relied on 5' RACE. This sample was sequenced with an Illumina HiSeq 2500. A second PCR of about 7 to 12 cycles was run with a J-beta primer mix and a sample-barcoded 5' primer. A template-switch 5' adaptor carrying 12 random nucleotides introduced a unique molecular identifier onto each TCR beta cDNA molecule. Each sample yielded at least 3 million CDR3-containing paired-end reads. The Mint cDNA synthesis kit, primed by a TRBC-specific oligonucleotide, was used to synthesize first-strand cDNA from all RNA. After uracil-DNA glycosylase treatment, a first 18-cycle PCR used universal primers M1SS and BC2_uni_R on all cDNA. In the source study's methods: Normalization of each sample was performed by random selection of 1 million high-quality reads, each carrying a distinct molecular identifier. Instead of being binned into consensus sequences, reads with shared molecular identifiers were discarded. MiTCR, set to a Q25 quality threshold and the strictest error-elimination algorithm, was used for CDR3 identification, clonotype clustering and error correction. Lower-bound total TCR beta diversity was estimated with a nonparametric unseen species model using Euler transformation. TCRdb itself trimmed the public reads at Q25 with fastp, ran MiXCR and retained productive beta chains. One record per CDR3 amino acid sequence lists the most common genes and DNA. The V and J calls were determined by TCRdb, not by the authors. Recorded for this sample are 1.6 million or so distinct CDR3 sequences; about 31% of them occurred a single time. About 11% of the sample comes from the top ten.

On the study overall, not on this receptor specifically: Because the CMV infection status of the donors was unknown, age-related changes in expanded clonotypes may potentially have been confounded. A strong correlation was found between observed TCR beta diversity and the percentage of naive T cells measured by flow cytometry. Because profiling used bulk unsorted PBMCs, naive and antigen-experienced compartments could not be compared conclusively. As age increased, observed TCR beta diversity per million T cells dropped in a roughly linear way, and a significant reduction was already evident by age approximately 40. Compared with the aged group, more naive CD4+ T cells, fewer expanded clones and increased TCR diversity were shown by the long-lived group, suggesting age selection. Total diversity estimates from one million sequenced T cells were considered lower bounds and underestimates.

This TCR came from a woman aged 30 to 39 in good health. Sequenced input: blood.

For the CDR3, the sequence is CASSFVSTGGGQPQHF. Read as DNA, the sequence is TGTGCCAGCAGCTTCGTGTCGACCGGAGGAGGTCAGCCCCAGCATTTT. The rearrangement combines TRBV7-2 with TRBJ1-5; no D gene call is confident. The CDR3 measures 16 amino acids from cysteine to phenylalanine. Only the CDR3 DNA stays, 48 bases, in frame from base 1. The junction shows trimming of 3 bases on V and 6 bases on J, plus 18 bases between the germline ends. As encoded in the germline V gene, CDR1 is SGHTA while CDR2 is FQGNSA.